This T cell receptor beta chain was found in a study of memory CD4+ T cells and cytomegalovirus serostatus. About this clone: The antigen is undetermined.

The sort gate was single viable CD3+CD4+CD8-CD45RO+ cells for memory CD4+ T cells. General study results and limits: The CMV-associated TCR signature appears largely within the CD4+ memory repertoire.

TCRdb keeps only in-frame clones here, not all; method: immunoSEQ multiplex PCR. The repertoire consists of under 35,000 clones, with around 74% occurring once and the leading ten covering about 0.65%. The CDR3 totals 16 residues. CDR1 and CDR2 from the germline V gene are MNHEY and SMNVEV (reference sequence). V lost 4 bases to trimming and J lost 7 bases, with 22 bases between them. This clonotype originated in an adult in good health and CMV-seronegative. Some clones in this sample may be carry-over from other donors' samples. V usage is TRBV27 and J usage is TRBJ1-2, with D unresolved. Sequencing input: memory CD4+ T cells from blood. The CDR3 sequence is CASSSVGDGPSSGYTF. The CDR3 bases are TGTGCCAGCAGTTCGGTGGGAGACGGTCCCTCCTCTGGCTACACCTTC.